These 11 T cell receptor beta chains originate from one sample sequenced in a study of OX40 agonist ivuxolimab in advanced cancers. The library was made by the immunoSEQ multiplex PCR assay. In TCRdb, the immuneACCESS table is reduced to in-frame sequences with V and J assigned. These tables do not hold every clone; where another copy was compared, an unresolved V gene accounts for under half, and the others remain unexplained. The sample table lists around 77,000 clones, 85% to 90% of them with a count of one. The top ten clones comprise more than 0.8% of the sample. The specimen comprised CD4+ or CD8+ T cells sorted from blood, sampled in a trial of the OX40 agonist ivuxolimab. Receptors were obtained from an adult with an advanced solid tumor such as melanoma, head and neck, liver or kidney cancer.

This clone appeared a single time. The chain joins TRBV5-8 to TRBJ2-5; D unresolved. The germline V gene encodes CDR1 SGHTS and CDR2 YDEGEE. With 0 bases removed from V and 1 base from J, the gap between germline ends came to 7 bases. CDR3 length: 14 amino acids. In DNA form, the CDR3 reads TGTGCCAGCAGCTTGGGTAGACTCCAAGAGACCCAGTACTTC. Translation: CASSLGRLQETQYF.

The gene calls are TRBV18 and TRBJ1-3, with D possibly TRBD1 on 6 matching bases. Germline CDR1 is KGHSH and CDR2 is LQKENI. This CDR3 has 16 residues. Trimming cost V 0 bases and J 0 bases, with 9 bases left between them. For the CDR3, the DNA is TGTGCCAGCTCACCACCCCGGGACAACTCTGGAAACACCATATATTTT. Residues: CASSPPRDNSGNTIYF.

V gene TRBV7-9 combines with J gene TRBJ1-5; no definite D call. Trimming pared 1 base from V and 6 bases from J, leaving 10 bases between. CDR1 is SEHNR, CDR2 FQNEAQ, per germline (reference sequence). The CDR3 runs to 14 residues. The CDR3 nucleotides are TGTGCCAGCAGCTTAGGCCCGGGGTTTCAGCCCCAGCATTTT. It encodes CASSLGPGFQPQHF.

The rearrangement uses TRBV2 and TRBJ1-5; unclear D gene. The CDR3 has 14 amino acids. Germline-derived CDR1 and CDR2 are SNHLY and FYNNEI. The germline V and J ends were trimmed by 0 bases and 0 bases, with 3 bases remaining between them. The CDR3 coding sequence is TGTGCCAGCAGTGAAGCCGGTAGCAATCAGCCCCAGCATTTT. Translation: CASSEAGSNQPQHF.

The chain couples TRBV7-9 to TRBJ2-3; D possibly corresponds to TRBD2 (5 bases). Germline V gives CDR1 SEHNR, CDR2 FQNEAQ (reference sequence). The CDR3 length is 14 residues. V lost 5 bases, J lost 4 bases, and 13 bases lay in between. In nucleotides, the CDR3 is TGTGCCAGCAGCACCTTAGAGGAGGCAGATACGCAGTATTTT. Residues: CASSTLEEADTQYF. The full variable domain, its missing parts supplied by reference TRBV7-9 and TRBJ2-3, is DTGVSQNPRHKITKRGQNVTFRCDPISEHNRLYWYRQTLGQGPEFLTYFQNEAQLEKSRLLSDRFSAERPKGSFSTLEIQRTEQGDSAMYLCASSTLEEADTQYFGPGTRLTVL.

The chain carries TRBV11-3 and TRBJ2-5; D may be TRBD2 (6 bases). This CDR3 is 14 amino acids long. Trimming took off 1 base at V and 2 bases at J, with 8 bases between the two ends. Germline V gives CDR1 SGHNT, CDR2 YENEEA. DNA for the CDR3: TGTGCCAGCAGCTTAGTGCGGGGACAAGAGACCCAGTACTTC. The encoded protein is CASSLVRGQETQYF.

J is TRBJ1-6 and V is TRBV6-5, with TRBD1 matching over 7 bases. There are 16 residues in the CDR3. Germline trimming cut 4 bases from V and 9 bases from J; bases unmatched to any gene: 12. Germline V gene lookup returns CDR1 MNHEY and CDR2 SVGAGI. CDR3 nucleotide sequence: TGTGCCAGCAGTTCTCAGACAGGGTCTGGGGGTTCACCCCTCCACTTT. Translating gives CASSSQTGSGGSPLHF.

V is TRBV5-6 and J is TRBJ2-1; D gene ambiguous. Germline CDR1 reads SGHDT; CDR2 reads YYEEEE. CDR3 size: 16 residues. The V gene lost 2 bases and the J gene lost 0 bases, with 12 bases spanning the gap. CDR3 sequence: CASSFNSPSSYNEQFF. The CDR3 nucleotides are TGTGCCAGCAGCTTTAACAGCCCTAGCTCCTACAATGAGCAGTTCTTC.

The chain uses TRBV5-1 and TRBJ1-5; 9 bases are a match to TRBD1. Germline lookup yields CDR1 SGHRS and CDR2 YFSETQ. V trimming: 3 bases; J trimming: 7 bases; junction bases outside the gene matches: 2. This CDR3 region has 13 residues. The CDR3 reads CASSWTGDQPQHF. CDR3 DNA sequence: TGCGCCAGCAGCTGGACAGGGGACCAGCCCCAGCATTTT.

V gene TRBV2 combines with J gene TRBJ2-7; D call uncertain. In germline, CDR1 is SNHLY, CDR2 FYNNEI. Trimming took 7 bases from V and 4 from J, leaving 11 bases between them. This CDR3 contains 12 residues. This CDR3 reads CASMPDGYEQYF. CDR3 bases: TGTGCCAGCATGCCGGATGGGTACGAGCAGTACTTC. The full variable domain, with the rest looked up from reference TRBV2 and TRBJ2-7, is EPEVTQTPSHQVTQMGQEVILRCVPISNHLYFYWYRQILGQKVEFLVSFYNNEISEKSEIFDDQFSVERPDGSNFTLKIRSTKLEDSAMYFCASMPDGYEQYFGPGTRLTVT.

CDR3 nucleotides: TGTGCCAGCAGCCCAACGTCGTCCGGGGGTGAGCAGTTCTTC. It codes for CASSPTSSGGEQFF. J is TRBJ2-1 and V is TRBV11-1; perhaps TRBD2 as D (6 bases). The CDR3 contains 14 residues. Looked up from germline, CDR1 is SGHAT and CDR2 is FQDESV (reference sequence). V was trimmed by 5 bases and J by 9 bases, leaving 17 bases between them.